Listed below are T cell receptor beta chains from one sample, sequenced in a study of blood T cell repertoires in COVID-19. This table comes from immunoSEQ multiplex PCR, and its TCRdb copy is limited to in-frame clones, with some not included. The sample yields about 130,000 clones, approximately 85% seen once. The sequenced material came from peripheral blood. The receptors derive from a young man with COVID-19, enrolled during active disease. The CDR3 runs from the conserved cysteine through the conserved F or W. D genes are given only for firm matches. Expanded clones are given a class, and other clones once, few, many or no size at all.

TRBJ2-6 | NA | TRBD1 | TRBV19 | TGTGCCAGTACACGACAGGGGGCGGCGGGGGCCAACGTCCTGACTTTC | CASTRQGAAGANVLTF
TRBJ1-4 | NA | NA | TRBV9 | TGTGCCAGCAGCCCGACAGTTGCAACTAATGAAAAACTGTTTTTT | CASSPTVATNEKLFF
TRBJ1-5 | NA | NA | TRBV6-1 | TGTACTACAGGGTGGAGCAATCAGCCCCAGCATTTT | CTTGWSNQPQHF
TRBJ2-5 | NA | NA | TRBV7-9 | TGTGCCAGCAGCTTAGCAGGCGGCCAAGAGACCCAGTACTTC | CASSLAGGQETQYF
TRBJ1-4 | NA | NA | TRBV28 | TGTGCCAGCAACTCCCCCAACTTCGAAAAACTGTTTTTT | CASNSPNFEKLFF
TRBJ1-2 | NA | TRBD1 | TRBV29-1 | TGCAGGGGGGCTTTCGGGACAGGCGGCTACACCTTC | CRGAFGTGGYTF
TRBJ1-4 | NA | NA | TRBV14 | TGTGCCAGCAGCCCCCTCGGGACAACTAATGAAAAACTGTTTTTT | CASSPLGTTNEKLFF
TRBJ1-3 | NA | TRBD1 | TRBV28 | TGTGCCAGCAGTTTATACAGGGGGGAGGACACCATATATTTT | CASSLYRGEDTIYF
TRBJ2-5 | NA | NA | TRBV7-7 | TGTGCTAGCAGCTTAGGGATCGGGGAAGAGACCCAGTACTTC | CASSLGIGEETQYF
TRBJ1-5 | NA | NA | TRBV28 | TGTGCCAGCAGTACAGGGCCAGGAAATCAGCCCCAGCATTTT | CASSTGPGNQPQHF
TRBJ2-1 | NA | NA | TRBV5-1 | TGCGCCAGCAGCTTCTCGGGAGCCTACAATGAGCAGTTCTTC | CASSFSGAYNEQFF
TRBJ1-5 | NA | NA | TRBV4-3 | TGCGCCAGCAGCCAAGGACGGCCCCAGGAGGGATATGGCAATCAGCCCCAGCATTTT | CASSQGRPQEGYGNQPQHF
TRBJ1-5 | few | TRBD1 | TRBV10-3 | TGTGCCATCAGTGATGGACAGGTCAATCAGCCCCAGCATTTT | CAISDGQVNQPQHF
TRBJ1-3 | NA | TRBD1 | TRBV3-1/TRBV3-2 | TGTGCCAGCAGCCGATTCTTGGGACAGGCCGAAAGGAACACCATATATTTT | CASSRFLGQAERNTIYF
TRBJ2-1 | NA | NA | TRBV7-6 | TGTGCCAGCAGCTTAGTTCCTACTAGCCGGAGCTCCTACAATGAGCAGTTCTTC | CASSLVPTSRSSYNEQFF
TRBJ1-1 | NA | NA | TRBV5-1 | TGCGCCAGCAGCCAGGGGACGTATAACACTGAAGCTTTCTTT | CASSQGTYNTEAFF
TRBJ2-5 | NA | TRBD2 | TRBV27 | TGTGCCAGCAGCTCTCGAGCGGGGATCCAAGAGACCCAGTACTTC | CASSSRAGIQETQYF
TRBJ1-3 | NA | NA | TRBV28 | TGTGCCAGCAGTTTATACCTACAGGGATACTCTGGAAACACCATATATTTT | CASSLYLQGYSGNTIYF
TRBJ2-1 | NA | NA | TRBV5-1 | TGCGCCAGCAGCTTGGCCGTAGTCAATGAGCAGTTCTTC | CASSLAVVNEQFF
TRBJ2-7 | NA | TRBD1 | TRBV4-1 | TGCGCCAGCAGCCAAGCGGGACAGGGGGCTTACGAGCAGTACTTC | CASSQAGQGAYEQYF
TRBJ2-7 | NA | TRBD2 | TRBV7-2 | TGTGCCAGCAGCCCCCCGGGACTAGCGGGGGGTATCTACGAGCAGTACTTC | CASSPPGLAGGIYEQYF
TRBJ2-7 | NA | TRBD1 | TRBV11-3 | TGTGCCAGCAGCTTAGCGGGACAGGGATGGGTCGAGCAGTACTTC | CASSLAGQGWVEQYF
TRBJ1-2 | NA | NA | TRBV6-6 | TGTGCCAGCAGTTCTGGGACAAGAAACTATGGCTACACCTTC | CASSSGTRNYGYTF
TRBJ1-5 | NA | TRBD1 | TRBV27 | TGTGCCAGCAGGGCCCAGGGGGCTAGCAATCAGCCCCAGCATTTT | CASRAQGASNQPQHF
TRBJ2-7 | NA | TRBD2 | TRBV5-1 | TGCGCCAGCAGCCGAGGAACTAGCGACGAGCAGTACTTC | CASSRGTSDEQYF
TRBJ2-2 | medium-sized | NA | TRBV28 | TGTGCCAGCAGTTTAATGGCAGACTACACCGGGGAGCTGTTTTTT | CASSLMADYTGELFF
TRBJ2-7 | NA | TRBD2 | TRBV11-3 | TGTGCCAGCAGCAAACTAGCGGGTAATACCCACGAGCAGTACTTC | CASSKLAGNTHEQYF
TRBJ2-1 | NA | TRBD1 | TRBV7-3 | TGTGCCAGCAGCTGGACAGGGGGCTCCTACAATGAGCAGTTCTTC | CASSWTGGSYNEQFF
TRBJ1-3 | NA | TRBD1 | TRBV7-9 | TGTGCCAGCAGGGAGATACAGGGGGCTCACTCTGGAAACACCATATATTTT | CASREIQGAHSGNTIYF
TRBJ1-4 | NA | NA | TRBV6-5 | TGTGCCAGCAGGTCGGGGGGGGGCAAGGGAAAACTGTTTTTT | CASRSGGGKGKLFF
TRBJ1-5 | few | TRBD1 | TRBV28 | TGTGCCAGCAGCCGCCGACAGGGAGGTCAGCCCCAGCATTTT | CASSRRQGGQPQHF
TRBJ2-1 | NA | NA | TRBV24-1 | TGTGCCACCAGTGATTTGAGTAACTCTAATCCCAATGAGCAGTTCTTC | CATSDLSNSNPNEQFF
TRBJ1-2 | NA | TRBD1 | TRBV6-5 | TGTGCCAGCAGTTACTCGGGACAGGGTTTGTATGGCTACACCTTC | CASSYSGQGLYGYTF
TRBJ2-2 | once | TRBD1 | TRBV2 | TGTGCCAGCAGGGGACAGGGGCAGCCCACCGGGGAGCTGTTTTTT | CASRGQGQPTGELFF
TRBJ2-7 | NA | TRBD1 | TRBV9 | TGTGCCAGCAGCGTTGGGGGGACAGGGGCAAGCTACGAGCAGTACTTC | CASSVGGTGASYEQYF
TRBJ1-2 | many | NA | TRBV4-1 | TGCGCCAGCAGCCTTCGCCTTGAGGATGGCTACACCTTC | CASSLRLEDGYTF
TRBJ2-1 | NA | TRBD1 | TRBV5-1 | TGCGCCAGCAGCGGGGGGACAGGCCGCCCGGGGAATGAGCAGTTCTTC | CASSGGTGRPGNEQFF
TRBJ2-3 | NA | NA | TRBV23-1 | TGCGCCAGCAGTCAACTCGCAGGAACAGATACGCAGTATTTT | CASSQLAGTDTQYF
TRBJ2-7 | NA | TRBD2 | TRBV11-2 | TGTGCCAGCAGCTTCATAGCGGGAGTCTACGAGCAGTACTTC | CASSFIAGVYEQYF
TRBJ2-5 | NA | NA | TRBV30 | TGTGCCTGGAGTGTACTAACGGGGCAAGAGACCCAGTACTTC | CAWSVLTGQETQYF
TRBJ2-1 | NA | NA | TRBV7-9 | TGTGCCACCCGGATTGGACAGAGCTCCTACAATGAGCAGTTCTTC | CATRIGQSSYNEQFF
TRBJ2-5 | NA | NA | TRBV4-1 | TGCGCCAGCAGCCTGAAGCCTTCCATGCCAGAGACCCAGTACTTC | CASSLKPSMPETQYF
TRBJ2-2 | once | TRBD1 | TRBV29-1 | TGCAGCGTCTACACGACAGGGGGCGCGTCGGTCACCGGGGAGCTGTTTTTT | CSVYTTGGASVTGELFF
TRBJ1-1 | few | TRBD1 | TRBV30 | TGTGCCTGGAGCGAGGACAGGGTTGCTTTCTTT | CAWSEDRVAFF
TRBJ2-7 | NA | NA | TRBV29-1 | TGCAGCGTTAGTCTACCTTCCTACGAGCAGTACTTC | CSVSLPSYEQYF
TRBJ1-2 | NA | TRBD1 | TRBV29-1 | TGCAGCGTGGTGGACAGGGAAGACTATGGCTACACCTTC | CSVVDREDYGYTF
TRBJ2-5 | NA | NA | TRBV18 | TGTGCCAGCTCACCGGCAGTGCAAGAGACCCAGTACTTC | CASSPAVQETQYF
TRBJ2-2 | NA | NA | TRBV7-9 | TGTGCCAGCTTCCTCGAGAGGAGGGGGGGAGTCACCGGGGAGCTGTTTTTT | CASFLERRGGVTGELFF
TRBJ1-5 | NA | NA | TRBV6-5 | TGTGCCAGCAGGTACCGACAGGATCAGCCCCAGCATTTT | CASRYRQDQPQHF